This T cell receptor (beta chain) was identified in a study of shared clonotypes between healthy human individuals. The CDR3 is made up of 14 amino acids. CDR1 and CDR2 (germline): ENHRY, SYGVKD. The J segment lost 6 bases and the V segment lost 2 bases, leaving 4 bases of the junction unmatched. Only in-frame clones appear in the TCRdb table, and some are missing; sequencing was by immunoSEQ multiplex PCR. Among some 580,000 clones, roughly 97% were seen once, and the ten largest hold approximately 0.057%. The donors, healthy adults who were HIV-negative, had experienced no recent acute infections or vaccinations.

The TCR sequence derives from a woman in her 30s in good health. The specimen sequenced was naive CD4+ T cells sorted from blood. Subset described: CD45RA+ positively selected. This chain uses TRBV10-3 with TRBJ2-7, with TRBD1 matching 10 bases. This CDR3 is CAISEGGTGAEQYF. The CDR3 coding sequence is TGTGCCATCAGTGAGGGAGGGACAGGGGCCGAGCAGTACTTC.